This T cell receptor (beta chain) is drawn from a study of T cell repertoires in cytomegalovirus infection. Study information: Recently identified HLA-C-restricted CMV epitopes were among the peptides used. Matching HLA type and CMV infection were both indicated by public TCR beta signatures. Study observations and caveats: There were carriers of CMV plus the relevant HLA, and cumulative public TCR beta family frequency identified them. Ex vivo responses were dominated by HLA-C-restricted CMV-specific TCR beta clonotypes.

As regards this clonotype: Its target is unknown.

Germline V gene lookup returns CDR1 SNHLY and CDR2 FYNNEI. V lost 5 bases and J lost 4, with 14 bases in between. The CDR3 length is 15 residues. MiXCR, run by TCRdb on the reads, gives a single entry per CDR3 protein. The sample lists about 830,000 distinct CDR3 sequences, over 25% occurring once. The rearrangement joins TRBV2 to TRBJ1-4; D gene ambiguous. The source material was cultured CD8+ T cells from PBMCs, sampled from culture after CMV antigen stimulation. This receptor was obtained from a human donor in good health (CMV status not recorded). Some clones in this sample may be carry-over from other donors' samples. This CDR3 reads CASSSQEFLNEKLFF. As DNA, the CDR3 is TGTGCCAGCAGTTCTCAGGAGTTTCTTAATGAAAAACTGTTTTTT.